The sequence of this T cell receptor beta chain was determined in a study of blood T cell repertoires in COVID-19. Overall study context: The United States, Italy and Spain supplied acute and convalescent COVID-19 samples.

In its sample, this clone was seen once. V lost 6 bases and J 9 bases, leaving 18 bases between the germline ends. The CDR3 covers 15 residues. CDR1 is MNHEY and CDR2 is SMNVEV in the germline V gene (reference sequence). The repertoire was sequenced with immunoSEQ multiplex PCR; TCRdb's copy has only in-frame clones and lacks some. The sample contains 350,000 to 550,000 clones, around 87% of which appear only once. The clonotype originates from a man aged 25-45 years who had recovered from COVID-19. Sequenced: PBMCs or T cells enriched from blood (not recorded which). The rearrangement links TRBV27 to TRBJ1-6; maybe TRBD1 (6 bases). For the CDR3, the DNA is TGTGCCAGCAGCCTACTACAGGGTATGGGTTCACCCCTCCACTTT. Amino acid sequence: CASSLLQGMGSPLHF.